The T cell receptor beta chain described here comes from a study of identical twins' blood T cells. Overall study findings and caveats: Shared environment remains a possible cause of twin similarity. Each donor's most abundant TCRbeta clonotypes shared more CDR3 sequences with her twin than unrelated donors.

This clonotype has only a few counts. Its antigen is undetermined. The three twin pairs were reared together, likely meeting the same infections. The V end was cut by 6 bases, the J end by 8 bases, with 17 bases between. Per the germline V gene, CDR1 is SNHLY and CDR2 is FYNNEI. CDR3 size: 14 residues. Per the study methods: Per-library CDR3 reads ranged about 2.2 to 4 million; clonotypes, ~100,000 to ~550,000. TCRdb re-called the 5' RACE reads through MiXCR, storing one row per CDR3 protein. In this record, the V and J calls reflect TCRdb's handling and not the investigators' own analysis. The repertoire holds a few hundred thousand distinct CDR3 sequences, with roughly 28% as singletons.

This TCR derives from a woman aged 18-55 years in good health. V usage is TRBV2 and J usage is TRBJ2-1; D unresolved. The specimen sequenced was PBMCs. Written as DNA, the CDR3 is TGTGCCAGCAGCCGGAGTAGAAGCGCGGATGAGCAGTTCTTC. Its translation: CASSRSRSADEQFF.